This note documents a single T cell receptor (beta chain) sequence. Its antigen specificity is not known. No quality values exist for individual bases; no much larger clone is one base distant. This sample is part of a study of tumour-infiltrating T cells in Burkitt lymphoma (TCRdb year 2020). About the full investigation: Clinical outcome was correlated with TCR repertoire data, and overall and progression-free survival were found to be predicted by productive clonality independently of established prognosticators, including age at diagnosis.

Ends trimmed: V by 5 bases, J by 4 bases; bases unmatched to a gene: 14. The CDR3 covers 16 residues, taking in both the cysteine and the phenylalanine. CDR3 DNA is the only sequence kept; it has 48 bases, read in frame from the first base. In the germline V gene, CDR1 corresponds to SGHTA and CDR2 to FQGNSA. The method was the immunoSEQ multiplex PCR assay. Sourced from immuneACCESS, this table was stored by TCRdb with only in-frame sequences that have V and J called. A share of the clones is absent; for the studies checked, an unresolved V gene accounts for under half, and the remainder has no known explanation. The sample records around 9,200 clones, more than 55% of which are singletons. The top ten hold just over 5.5% of the sample.

The TCR was taken from a human donor with diffuse large B-cell lymphoma. Recombination linked TRBV7-2 to TRBJ2-7, and TRBD1 matches 7 of the central bases. Material for sequencing was tumor tissue. The base sequence is TGTGCCAGCAGCCCCAAGACAGGGCGAGAGGGTTACGAGCAGTACTTC. This sequence encodes CASSPKTGREGYEQYF.